The present T cell receptor beta chain was sequenced within a study of T cell responses to AZD1222 COVID-19 vaccine. Produced via immunoSEQ multiplex PCR; TCRdb's table is partial and in-frame only. Among 95,000 to 100,000 clones, more than 75% were seen once, and the ten largest hold roughly a tenth. Worth noting for this clone: Its target is unknown.

Study-wide results and limits: Most donors were white British and more were female, and clonal diversity was possibly underestimated. AZD1222 recipients seropositive at baseline numbered only five to seven. Within unmutated variant regions lay the reported targets of nearly half of spike-specific TCRs.

Per the germline V gene, CDR1 is LGHNA and CDR2 is YNFKEQ. V lost 3 bases and J lost 4, with 21 bases in between. The CDR3 runs to 17 residues. The chain is built from TRBV4-2 and TRBJ1-2; possible D gene TRBD1, 6 bases. The TCR comes from an adult who received the AZD1222 COVID-19 vaccine. The sequencing used peripheral blood, collected 28 days after the second AZD1222 dose. CDR3 sequence: CASSQSPTGSRFYGYTF. CDR3 in DNA: TGTGCCAGCAGCCAGTCTCCGACAGGCAGCCGTTTCTATGGCTACACCTTC.